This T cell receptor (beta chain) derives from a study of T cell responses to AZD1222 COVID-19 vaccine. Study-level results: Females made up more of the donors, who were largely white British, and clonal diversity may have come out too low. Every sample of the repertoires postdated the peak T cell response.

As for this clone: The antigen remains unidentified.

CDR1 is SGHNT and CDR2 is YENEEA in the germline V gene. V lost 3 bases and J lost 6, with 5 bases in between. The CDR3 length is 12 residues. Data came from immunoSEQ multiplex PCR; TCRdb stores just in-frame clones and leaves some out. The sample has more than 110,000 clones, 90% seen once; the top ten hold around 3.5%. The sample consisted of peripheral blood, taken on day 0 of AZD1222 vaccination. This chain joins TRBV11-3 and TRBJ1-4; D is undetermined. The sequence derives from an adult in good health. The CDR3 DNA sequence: TGTGCCAGCAGCTTGAGGGATGAAAAACTGTTTTTT. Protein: CASSLRDEKLFF.